This T cell receptor (beta chain) is from a study of cytotoxic CD8 clonotypes in ibrutinib-treated CLL. Study context: Across the patients, under 12 were relapsed/refractory, 15 treatment-naive and roughly 18 IGHV unmutated. Once patients had received a median around 12 months of treatment, range 6 to 36, response samples were obtained.

TCR beta libraries used roughly 2 micrograms of DNA from cryopreserved PBMCs. This CDR3 comprises 15 residues. The junction had 8 bases not matched to a gene; V was cut back by 4 bases and J by 7 bases. Germline-derived CDR1 and CDR2 are SGHDN and FVKESK. Using immunoSEQ multiplex PCR, the repertoire was profiled, and TCRdb retains in-frame clones only, with some absent. The sample carries about 300,000 clones, 70% to 80% recorded once. Whole-study results and caveats: Clonality measured at baseline exceeded age-matched healthy donors, tracking circulating CD8+ T-cell counts.

Worth noting for this clone: Antigen specificity is unknown.

The receptor comes from a human donor with chronic lymphocytic leukemia. Source: PBMCs, taken at disease progression, from a patient treated with ibrutinib. This rearrangement joins TRBV14 to TRBJ1-4; 8 bases map to TRBD1. CDR3 nucleotide sequence: TGTGCCAGCAGCCCTTTGGACAGGGTTGGTGAAAAACTGTTTTTT. It is translated as CASSPLDRVGEKLFF.